This T cell receptor beta chain is from a study of human T cells and chemical hapten exposure. Study background: 2% DPC applied to a 2 cm by 2 cm arm area sensitized donors. The patch tests put 0.01% DPC on the skin of the upper back and were read 6 days later. Notes on the study in general: With regard to DPC sensitization, TCRs above 1 in 1000 frequency did not change.

Authors' analysis steps: Sample-level TCR yields exhibited a median of approximately 96,000, with a range of roughly 23,224 to 700,000. TCRdb re-called the RACE reads through MiXCR, storing one row per CDR3 protein. TCRdb's processing, not the study's, gives the V and J calls here. The sample contains about 52,000 distinct CDR3 sequences, 9.9% of which appear only once. About this clonotype itself: Its antigen remains unidentified.

The CDR3 is 15 amino acids. V dropped 0 bases and J dropped 7; count of bases not matched to a gene: 8. CDR1 and CDR2 from the germline V gene are SGHDN and FVKESK. The sample's time point: patch test 3, about 24 weeks after DPC sensitization. Treatment specified: therapeutic diphenylcyclopropenone sensitization with weekly scalp DPC. This specimen consisted of whole blood, obtained in connection with sensitization to the hapten diphenylcyclopropenone (DPC). The receptor comes from a woman aged 40-49 years with alopecia areata. Some clones in this sample may be carry-over from other donors' samples. The V and J genes are TRBV14 and TRBJ1-1, with 7 bases matching TRBD1. CDR3 protein: CASSQERGQGDEAFF. As DNA, the CDR3 is TGTGCCAGCAGCCAAGAGCGGGGGCAGGGGGATGAAGCTTTCTTT. The variable domain in full, completed from reference TRBV14 and TRBJ1-1, reads EAGVTQFPSHSVIEKGQTVTLRCDPISGHDNLYWYRRVMGKEIKFLLHFVKESKQDESGMPNNRFLAERTGGTYSTLKVQPAELEDSGVYFCASSQERGQGDEAFFGQGTRLTVV.